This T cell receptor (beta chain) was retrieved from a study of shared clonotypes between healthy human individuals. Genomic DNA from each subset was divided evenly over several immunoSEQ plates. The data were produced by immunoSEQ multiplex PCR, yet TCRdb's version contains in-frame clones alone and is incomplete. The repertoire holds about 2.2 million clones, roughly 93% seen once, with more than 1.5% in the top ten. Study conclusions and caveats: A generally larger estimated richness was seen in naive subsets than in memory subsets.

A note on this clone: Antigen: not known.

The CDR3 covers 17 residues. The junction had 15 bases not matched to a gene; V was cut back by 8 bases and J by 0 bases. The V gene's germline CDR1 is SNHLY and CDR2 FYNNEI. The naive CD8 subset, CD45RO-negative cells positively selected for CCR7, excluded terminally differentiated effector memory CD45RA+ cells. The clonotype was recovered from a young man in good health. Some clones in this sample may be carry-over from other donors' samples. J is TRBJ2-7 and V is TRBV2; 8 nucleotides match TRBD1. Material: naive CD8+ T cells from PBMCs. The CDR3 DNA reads TGTGCCAGCCAACCGGGACAGGCCCTATCGAGCTCCTACGAGCAGTACTTC. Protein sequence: CASQPGQALSSSYEQYF.